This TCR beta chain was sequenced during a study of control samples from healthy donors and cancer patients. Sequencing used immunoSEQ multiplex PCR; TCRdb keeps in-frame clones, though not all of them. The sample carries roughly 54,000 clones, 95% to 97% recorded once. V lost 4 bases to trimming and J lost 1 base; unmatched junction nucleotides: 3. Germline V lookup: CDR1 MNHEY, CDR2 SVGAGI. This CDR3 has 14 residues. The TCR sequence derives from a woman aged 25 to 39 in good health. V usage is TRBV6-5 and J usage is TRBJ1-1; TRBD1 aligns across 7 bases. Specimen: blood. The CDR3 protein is CASSSGQTNTEAFF. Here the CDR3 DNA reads TGTGCCAGCAGTTCGGGACAGACGAACACTGAAGCTTTCTTT.